Listed below are T cell receptor beta chains from one sample, sequenced in a study of cytomegalovirus exposure and HLA in healthy donors. TCRdb's table, derived via immunoSEQ multiplex PCR, lists solely in-frame clones and lacks some. This table holds about 220,000 clones, over 80% found once. Sequencing used PBMCs. Receptor source: a woman between 40 and 50 years old in good health and CMV-seropositive. CDR3s include the opening cysteine and the closing phenylalanine or tryptophan.

J	V	CDR3
TRBJ1-2	TRBV19	CASWPGQGLYGYTF
TRBJ1-1	TRBV6-5	CASSPQGKGAEAFF
TRBJ1-2	TRBV30	CAWSVVGSYGYTF
TRBJ2-7	TRBV5-4	CASSLGGFQRDEQYF
TRBJ1-2	TRBV2	CASSLKPSFNYGYTF
TRBJ2-1	TRBV5-1	CASSRGTGGNEQFF
TRBJ1-2	TRBV9	CASSEMSSGYTF
TRBJ2-1	TRBV13	CASSLTTLAHNEQFF
NA	TRBV4-3	CASSQEWDSRSSYEQYF
TRBJ1-2	TRBV7-2	CASSTPTGAGGYTF
TRBJ2-3	TRBV30	CAWSLGGRAQTDTQYF
TRBJ2-2	TRBV9	CASSGTRANTGELFF
TRBJ1-3	TRBV5-6	CASSFPGQLGMSSGNTIYF
TRBJ2-1	TRBV5-1	CASSLELGTRTYNEQFF
TRBJ1-1	TRBV4-1	CASSQDPKTGSRGAFF
TRBJ2-1	TRBV5-6	CASSLGTFRFF
TRBJ1-6	TRBV2	CASRARGRVDSPLHF
TRBJ1-2	TRBV30	CAWKVRGPVVYGYTF
TRBJ1-2	TRBV19	CASSIRTTVNYGYTF
TRBJ2-7	TRBV27	CASRHPGQGYYEQYF
TRBJ2-7	TRBV7-6	CASSRRATDEQYF
TRBJ2-5	TRBV5-6	CASSRTFVEETQYF
TRBJ1-3	TRBV14	CASSHRASSGNTIYF
TRBJ1-1	TRBV7-8	CASSLGQGFTEAFF
TRBJ2-4	TRBV4-3	CASSYTGVGKNIQYF
TRBJ2-5	TRBV30	CAGCSGGAWETQYF
TRBJ2-7	TRBV7-2	CASRPSLIHEQYF
TRBJ2-3	TRBV11-3	CASSSRDRGNTQYF
TRBJ1-4	TRBV5-1	CASSLGAAGDEKLFF
TRBJ2-5	TRBV30	CAWRRGSGGGTQYF
TRBJ2-1	TRBV6-5	CASSSGGAGGFNEQFF
TRBJ2-7	TRBV30	CAWSVIGGGLYEQYF
TRBJ2-7	TRBV18	CASSPPGGGSGEQYF
TRBJ2-5	TRBV14	CASSQDLETQYF
TRBJ2-7	TRBV5-4	CASSEQRQGKYEQYF
TRBJ1-5	TRBV19	CASSIGTVNQPQHF
TRBJ1-5	TRBV7-9	CSSSLGGFNQPQHF
TRBJ1-1	TRBV29-1	CSVEVRSMNTEAFF
TRBJ1-5	TRBV6-5	CASTQGNSNQPQHF
TRBJ2-2	TRBV11-3	CASSPSGSLANTGELFF
TRBJ2-3	TRBV7-2	CASSLEWDTSTDTQYF
TRBJ2-2	TRBV5-1	CASSLETVLNTGELFF
TRBJ2-7	TRBV5-6	CASSRDFPDLEQYF
TRBJ2-3	TRBV7-9	CASSLALSRGFTDTQYF
TRBJ1-1	TRBV27	CASSLLQGNTEAFF
TRBJ1-2	TRBV7-9	CASSPSDRVVYGYTF
TRBJ2-5	TRBV30	CAWSVNRFGTQYF
TRBJ2-5	TRBV5-1	CASSIQGSETQYF
TRBJ2-7	TRBV27	CASSLNSGRVDEQYF
TRBJ1-6	TRBV19	CASSPPGQINSPLHF
TRBJ1-1	TRBV5-4	CASSLAGMNTEAFF
TRBJ1-2	TRBV11-2	CASSFLQGANYGYTF
TRBJ2-2	TRBV9	CASSVAVYGGANTGELFF
TRBJ2-7	TRBV20-1	CSALGAEQYF
TRBJ2-5	TRBV7-2	CASSLVGQYQETQYF